The present T cell receptor (beta chain) was sequenced within a study of cytomegalovirus exposure and HLA in healthy donors (dated by TCRdb to between 2016 and 2019). Looking at the study overall: According to an earlier analysis of 450 to 650 of the donors, about 170 million T cells yielded 117 million unique TCR beta sequences and about 300 Gb of sequence data. In a later genetic analysis, genome-wide SNP genotypes for about 65% of the 666 donors were used, and that subset was treated as a discovery cohort. Of the roughly 390 genotyped donors, over 70% fell in the genetic ancestry cluster associated with self-reported Caucasian donors. A later analysis re-analyzed previously published TCR beta repertoires from 666 donors and added high-resolution HLA genotyping to study TCR occurrence patterns. An early release that covered approximately 600 HLA-typed donors contained around 300 gigabases of sequencing data and 80 million or so unique TCR sequences. Both class I and class II loci were covered by HLA typing, at four-digit resolution. On average, roughly 240,000 unique TCR beta nucleotide sequences were sequenced per donor among several hundred genotyped donors of the cohort, with roughly 18% of those sequences being non-productive. The later analysis used no new phenotypic data to find candidate immune exposures, relying instead on TCR beta sequences and their occurrence across donors. Alongside the repertoire data, information on donor age, sex, ethnicity and CMV serostatus was compiled. About five DR-DQ haplotypes were treated as single units for association and clustering because of strong linkage in the cohort. Every repertoire in the discovery cohort had been generated on one and the same sequencing platform. Typing coverage differed by locus: A, B, C, DRB1 and DQB1 were typed in about 629-640 donors, DQA1 in 522, DPA1 in roughly 590, and DPB1 in just under 490. In addition to the first cohort of hundreds of subjects, a separate validation cohort of 100 to 150 different subjects was used. An earlier analysis of several hundred of the donors applied high-throughput TCR beta sequencing to assess whether each TCR beta V gene segment acted as functional or pseudogenic. The study profiled the T cell repertoires of under 700 subjects by immunosequencing and related them to cytomegalovirus serostatus. High-throughput TCR immunosequencing, statistical association of individual TCRs with disease status, and machine learning were combined to predict cytomegalovirus infection status. The aim of the study was to test whether cataloging public T cell receptors could identify signatures of past pathogen exposure. Here is what the overall study found, with its caveats: An association between a missense DCLRE1C variant and V-gene and J-gene trimming of TCR beta chains was found in a later genetic analysis and replicated in an independent cohort. This cohort had only TCR beta chains sequenced, and the lack of alpha or paired-chain data limited which features could be detected. In a later analysis, about 17,000 TCR beta sequences were associated with specific HLA alleles at a false discovery rate of 0.05. A few of the identified cytomegalovirus-associated TCR beta chains were confirmed in vitro to be specific for cytomegalovirus antigens. Roughly uniform sequencing depth across donors was assumed in presence/absence analyses, although this assumption may not hold. Some IMGT-functional V segments, including TRBV6-2 and TRBV6-3, could not be distinguished by the 87-base-pair reads and were therefore excluded. Approximately 16 rarely observed V segments, including chromosome 9 orphons, were excluded from the earlier analysis of several hundred of the donors because counts were too low. An earlier analysis of around 500 of the donors showed that most TCR beta V segments appeared in productive rearrangements either about 87% or about 30% of the time, which broadly matched IMGT annotations. Linkage disequilibrium might explain the correlated functional status among segregating V segments, but an unknown experimental factor could not be ruled out. A further reported finding was that TCR beta sequences accurately predicted the HLA-A and HLA-B alleles for most subjects in the first cohort. Most TCR sequences were observed very rarely across donors, whereas some public TCRs were present in many individuals. The study gave a list of around 170 TCR beta chains associated with cytomegalovirus. In a later analysis, the rate of TCR association differed among HLA loci, with DRB1 alleles having the most associated TCRs and HLA-C alleles having the fewest. A cluster of highly shared sequence variants was judged likely to represent a technical artifact of the sequencing pipeline. A later analysis reported that several top co-occurrence clusters appeared linked to parvovirus B19, influenza, CMV and Epstein-Barr virus. Because HLA typing was unavailable for some donors at each locus, only the typed subset was used in association tests. Compared with the approximately 710-donor mean, donors in an Asian-associated ancestry cluster had fewer N-insertions in productive TCRs, according to a later genetic analysis. The authors suggested that the approach could potentially be extended to other disease states and immunological phenotypes. Immune exposure information for the cohort was limited to CMV serostatus. In a later analysis, most CMV-associated TCR beta chains were found to appear HLA-restricted, with HLA associations seemingly driven largely by CMV exposure. Compared with equally common non-associated chains, HLA-associated TCR beta chains in a later analysis were more clonally expanded and had lower generation probabilities. When HLA alleles, especially DR and DQ, strongly co-occurred, TCR associations were difficult to assign to individual alleles. The classifier was reported to diagnose cytomegalovirus status with high specificity and sensitivity in both the original and validation cohorts.

For this clone: It lacks a known antigen. There are no base qualities to consult, and no much larger clone falls within one base.

Library method: the immunoSEQ multiplex PCR assay. A mixture of 60 forward primers for TCR Vbeta segments and 13 reverse primers for TCR Jbeta segments was used in the multiplex PCR. The CDR3 region of rearranged TCR beta genes was amplified from genomic DNA with a multiplex PCR assay. On the Illumina HiSeq System, the amplified TCR beta libraries were sequenced as 87-base-pair reads. Per the source publication's procedure: A later analysis counted tens of millions of unique TCR beta chains across the 550 to 800 repertoires, and around 9.9 million of these chains were shared by at least two donors. Raw reads were error-corrected and collapsed into unique sequences by a nearest-neighbor algorithm in which closely related sequences were merged to remove PCR and sequencing errors. CDR3 sequences were aligned to IMGT reference sequences to assign V, D and J gene segments. For a sequence to be retained, a match of at least six nucleotides to both a V gene segment and a J gene segment was required. Rearrangements were classified as productive when the CDR3 lacked stop codons and remained in frame with V and J, and all other rearrangements were classified as non-productive. Following IMGT convention, CDR3 was defined as the stretch from the second conserved V-encoded cysteine up to the conserved J-encoded phenylalanine. Sequences without an unambiguous match to a single V gene segment were excluded from the earlier analysis of several hundred of the donors. An earlier analysis of 450 to 650 of the donors called V segments functional above 56.7% productive rearrangements and segregating when the between-donor standard deviation exceeded 5%. To diagnose cytomegalovirus status from the catalog of TCR beta chain sequences, a statistical classification framework was built. V and J gene assignment, in a later analysis, came from comparing TCR nucleotide sequences with IMGT/GENE-DB human TR gene sequences. A later analysis assigned CDR3 sequences and most-parsimonious VDJ recombination scenarios with the TCRdist pipeline. A later analysis defined each TCR beta chain by its CDR3 amino acid sequence plus V-gene family, and excluded reads lacking a unique V-gene family. A later analysis removed 550 to 650 highly shared, low-generation-probability nucleotide sequences to deal with suspected cross-contamination and a sequencing artifact. In a later analysis, a clonal expansion index for each public chain was calculated from normalized within-repertoire ranks of inferred template counts. In a later analysis, generation probabilities were computed with a VDJ recombination model fitted to out-of-frame rearrangements, and the resulting probabilities were checked against IGoR. A later analysis scored TCR-TCR, TCR-HLA and TCR-CMV co-occurrence with hypergeometric tests, applying a repertoire-size bias correction to TCR pairs. A later analysis estimated false discovery rates by permuting HLA or CMV assignments 20 times. In a later analysis, co-occurring TCRs were grouped using DBSCAN, and TCRdist sequence similarity was added for clustering within HLA-allele-positive subsets. For co-occurrence clustering, repertoires with fewer than 30,000 or more than 120,000 public chains were excluded, along with roughly 5 repertoires with anomalous nucleotide sharing. As stored in TCRdb, this immuneACCESS dataset retains in-frame rearrangements with V and J assigned. A fraction of the clones does not appear; measured against another copy, unresolved V genes explain less than half of the discrepancy, and the remainder lacks a known reason. V and J calls and clone size are given by that table; D and trimming were obtained from the DNA. In this sample the table shows approximately 100,000 clones, roughly 86% of which occur a single time. Around a tenth of the sample lies in the top ten.

The cohort was made up of 650 to 700 healthy bone marrow donors. Cohort members were all nominally healthy when sampled, although unrecorded immune exposures were likely present. The donor was CMV seropositive and was included in the group of 250 to 350 seropositive cohort members. Every donor gave a peripheral blood sample, and the peripheral blood mononuclear cells from that sample were used for TCR beta sequencing. Genomic DNA was extracted from the blood cell samples with the Qiagen DNeasy Blood Extraction Kit. For CDR1 and CDR2, the germline V gene lists SGHVS and FQNEAQ. The junction shows trimming of 5 bases on V and 3 bases on J, and the gene matches do not reach 6 bases of it. The CDR3 covers 16 residues, taking in both the cysteine and the phenylalanine. Just CDR3 DNA is preserved here, 48 bases in frame from base 1.

This receptor was taken from a man aged 25 to 45 in good health and CMV-seropositive. This chain is built from TRBV7-8 and TRBJ2-1, with 11 bases matching TRBD2. Sequenced material: PBMCs. The nucleotide sequence reads as follows: TGTGCCAGCAGCCTCAGACTAGCGGGAAGCTACAATGAGCAGTTCTTC. Translated, it reads CASSLRLAGSYNEQFF.